This T cell receptor beta chain was found in a study of blood T cell repertoires in COVID-19. In the source study's methods: From reference gene primer amplification, estimates of nucleated cell counts were derived. Produced via immunoSEQ multiplex PCR; TCRdb's table is partial and in-frame only. V, J and clone size are those of that table, while D and trimming were read from the DNA. The top ten hold over 4% of the sample, which has 200,000 to 300,000 clones, around nine tenths seen once. The CDR3 consists of 15 residues. V was clipped by 2 bases and J by 1 base, with 9 bases between them. CDR1 and CDR2 (germline): SNHLY, FYNNEI. Only one count was recorded for this clone. Seattle-derived patients entered the study during active infection and were followed longitudinally.

This clonotype was sampled from a woman aged 60 to 75 with COVID-19, enrolled during active disease. What was sequenced was peripheral blood. The rearrangement uses TRBV2 and TRBJ1-3; D gene uncertain. The CDR3 coding sequence is TGTGCCAGCAGTGAAACCTGGCCATCTGGAAACACCATATATTTT. Translation gives CASSETWPSGNTIYF.